This is a list of T cell receptor beta chains from one sample in a study of blood T cell repertoires in COVID-19. Only in-frame clones appear in the TCRdb table, and some are missing; sequencing was by immunoSEQ multiplex PCR. In the table there are approximately 170,000 clones, approximately 77% of which are singletons. What was sequenced was peripheral blood. The receptors here all came from a woman aged 80 or older with active or convalescent COVID-19. Both conserved end residues are part of each CDR3. D genes are given only for firm matches. The listing skips clone size in some rows; elsewhere it reads once, few, many or a size class.

v_call: TRBV9; j_call: TRBJ2-3; clone_size: few; d_call: TRBD2; cdr3_aa: CASSVELAGFMDTQYF; cdr3_nt: TGTGCCAGCAGCGTAGAACTAGCGGGATTCATGGATACGCAGTATTTT
v_call: TRBV5-1; j_call: TRBJ2-1; clone_size: .; d_call: TRBD2; cdr3_aa: CASSLGLAGYNEQFF; cdr3_nt: TGCGCCAGCAGCTTGGGGCTAGCGGGATACAATGAGCAGTTCTTC
v_call: TRBV11-2; j_call: TRBJ2-5; clone_size: .; d_call: TRBD2; cdr3_aa: CASSPLRGVQETQYF; cdr3_nt: TGTGCCAGCAGCCCACTCCGGGGGGTCCAAGAGACCCAGTACTTC
v_call: TRBV20-1; j_call: TRBJ2-3; clone_size: .; d_call: .; cdr3_aa: CSPGPANTQYF; cdr3_nt: TGCAGTCCCGGTCCCGCAAATACGCAGTATTTT
v_call: TRBV9; j_call: TRBJ2-7; clone_size: .; d_call: .; cdr3_aa: CASSVGLRDSSYEQYF; cdr3_nt: TGTGCCAGCAGCGTAGGTCTTCGCGATAGCTCCTACGAGCAGTACTTC
v_call: TRBV7-3; j_call: TRBJ1-4; clone_size: .; d_call: TRBD1; cdr3_aa: CASSTGTGSNEKLFF; cdr3_nt: TGTGCCAGCAGCACTGGGACAGGGTCTAATGAAAAACTGTTTTTT
v_call: TRBV4-1; j_call: TRBJ1-6; clone_size: few; d_call: .; cdr3_aa: CASRGTGVYSPLHF; cdr3_nt: TGCGCCAGCAGGGGAACAGGTGTCTATTCACCCCTCCACTTT
v_call: TRBV5-4; j_call: TRBJ2-4; clone_size: .; d_call: .; cdr3_aa: CASSLPGTKNIQYF; cdr3_nt: TGTGCCAGCAGCTTGCCCGGGACCAAAAACATTCAGTACTTC
v_call: TRBV2; j_call: TRBJ1-3; clone_size: .; d_call: TRBD1; cdr3_aa: CASRATVTGTGNSGNTIYF; cdr3_nt: TGTGCCAGCAGGGCTACGGTCACCGGGACAGGGAATTCAGGAAACACCATATATTTT
v_call: TRBV11-2; j_call: TRBJ1-1; clone_size: .; d_call: TRBD1; cdr3_aa: CASTFGQGGTEAFF; cdr3_nt: TGTGCCAGCACTTTCGGACAGGGCGGAACTGAAGCTTTCTTT
v_call: TRBV5-6; j_call: TRBJ2-1; clone_size: .; d_call: TRBD2; cdr3_aa: CASSSQRGRSSYNEQFF; cdr3_nt: TGTGCCAGCAGCTCCCAGCGGGGTCGGAGCTCCTACAATGAGCAGTTCTTC
v_call: TRBV19; j_call: TRBJ1-1; clone_size: .; d_call: .; cdr3_aa: CASSLRTGLTEAFF; cdr3_nt: TGTGCCAGTAGTCTCCGGACCGGACTTACTGAAGCTTTCTTT
v_call: TRBV19; j_call: TRBJ1-6; clone_size: .; d_call: TRBD1; cdr3_aa: CASSGHRDRGSPLHF; cdr3_nt: TGTGCCAGTAGTGGTCACCGGGACAGAGGTTCACCCCTCCACTTT
v_call: TRBV28; j_call: TRBJ2-1; clone_size: .; d_call: .; cdr3_aa: CASMIADRTYNEQFF; cdr3_nt: TGTGCCAGCATGATAGCGGACCGGACCTACAATGAGCAGTTCTTC
v_call: TRBV5-5; j_call: TRBJ1-5; clone_size: .; d_call: .; cdr3_aa: CASSLWTGGNQPQHF; cdr3_nt: TGTGCCAGCAGCTTGTGGACTGGCGGCAATCAGCCCCAGCATTTT
v_call: TRBV18; j_call: TRBJ1-4; clone_size: .; d_call: TRBD1; cdr3_aa: CASSPLTGDEKLFF; cdr3_nt: TGTGCCAGCTCACCTTTGACAGGGGATGAAAAACTGTTTTTT
v_call: TRBV7-8; j_call: TRBJ1-1; clone_size: .; d_call: .; cdr3_aa: CASSTPPQGSVTGTEAFF; cdr3_nt: TGTGCCAGCAGCACCCCCCCACAGGGATCTGTCACGGGCACTGAAGCTTTCTTT
v_call: TRBV5-1; j_call: TRBJ2-1; clone_size: .; d_call: TRBD2; cdr3_aa: CASSFPSFTGTSPPDEQFF; cdr3_nt: TGCGCCAGCAGCTTTCCTTCCTTTACCGGGACTAGCCCCCCGGATGAGCAGTTCTTC
v_call: TRBV18; j_call: TRBJ2-1; clone_size: once; d_call: .; cdr3_aa: CASSPLSSGGTQFF; cdr3_nt: TGTGCCAGCTCACCCTTGAGTAGCGGTGGAACGCAGTTCTTC
v_call: TRBV29-1; j_call: TRBJ1-2; clone_size: .; d_call: TRBD1; cdr3_aa: CSVAIRDRGDGYTF; cdr3_nt: TGCAGCGTTGCGATCCGGGACAGGGGAGATGGCTACACCTTC
v_call: TRBV5-8; j_call: TRBJ2-5; clone_size: .; d_call: .; cdr3_aa: CASRNTGIETQYF; cdr3_nt: TGTGCCAGCAGGAACACGGGGATAGAGACCCAGTACTTC
v_call: TRBV27; j_call: TRBJ1-6; clone_size: .; d_call: .; cdr3_aa: CASSLYFTGRNSPLHF; cdr3_nt: TGTGCCAGCAGTTTATATTTTACAGGGCGCAATTCACCCCTCCACTTT
v_call: TRBV6-4; j_call: TRBJ2-1; clone_size: .; d_call: .; cdr3_aa: CASSLVGGLSEQFF; cdr3_nt: TGTGCCAGCAGCCTGGTTGGGGGCCTCAGTGAGCAGTTCTTC
v_call: TRBV19; j_call: TRBJ1-1; clone_size: .; d_call: TRBD1; cdr3_aa: CASSPRQGAGGTEAFF; cdr3_nt: TGTGCCAGTAGTCCCCGACAGGGGGCAGGTGGAACTGAAGCTTTCTTT
v_call: TRBV11-3; j_call: TRBJ1-2; clone_size: .; d_call: .; cdr3_aa: CASSRPPGHSYGYTF; cdr3_nt: TGTGCCAGCAGCCGACCCCCGGGACACAGCTATGGCTACACCTTC
v_call: TRBV6-5; j_call: TRBJ1-1; clone_size: .; d_call: .; cdr3_aa: CASSYGAGWGTEAFF; cdr3_nt: TGTGCCAGCAGTTACGGGGCAGGTTGGGGCACTGAAGCTTTCTTT
v_call: TRBV4-1; j_call: TRBJ2-3; clone_size: .; d_call: TRBD2; cdr3_aa: CASSLYDKGTSGRENTQYF; cdr3_nt: TGCGCCAGCAGCCTTTACGATAAAGGGACTAGCGGGAGAGAGAATACGCAGTATTTT
v_call: TRBV9; j_call: TRBJ2-1; clone_size: once; d_call: TRBD2; cdr3_aa: CASSVELAVSYNEQFF; cdr3_nt: TGTGCCAGCAGCGTAGAACTAGCGGTCTCCTACAATGAGCAGTTCTTC
v_call: TRBV7-9; j_call: TRBJ1-1; clone_size: .; d_call: .; cdr3_aa: CASNLGGTEAFF; cdr3_nt: TGTGCCAGCAACCTGGGGGGAACTGAAGCTTTCTTT
v_call: TRBV5-1; j_call: TRBJ1-4; clone_size: .; d_call: TRBD1; cdr3_aa: CASREGASTNEKLFF; cdr3_nt: TGCGCCAGCAGAGAGGGGGCTTCGACTAATGAAAAACTGTTTTTT
v_call: TRBV19; j_call: TRBJ2-2; clone_size: few; d_call: .; cdr3_aa: CASKEVLSGELFF; cdr3_nt: TGTGCCAGTAAGGAGGTTTTGTCCGGGGAGCTGTTTTTT
v_call: TRBV27; j_call: TRBJ2-7; clone_size: .; d_call: TRBD2; cdr3_aa: CASSSLAGRGYEQYF; cdr3_nt: TGTGCCAGCAGTTCTCTAGCGGGTCGAGGCTACGAGCAGTACTTC
v_call: TRBV7-3; j_call: TRBJ1-5; clone_size: .; d_call: TRBD1; cdr3_aa: CASSSQGVGEPQHF; cdr3_nt: TGTGCCAGCAGCTCACAGGGGGTTGGAGAGCCCCAGCATTTT
v_call: TRBV20-1; j_call: TRBJ1-5; clone_size: .; d_call: TRBD1; cdr3_aa: CSASEGAGQPQHF; cdr3_nt: TGCAGTGCTAGTGAGGGGGCGGGTCAGCCCCAGCATTTT
v_call: TRBV28; j_call: TRBJ2-1; clone_size: .; d_call: .; cdr3_aa: CASRFNNEQFF; cdr3_nt: TGTGCCAGCAGATTTAACAATGAGCAGTTCTTC
v_call: TRBV5-6; j_call: TRBJ2-5; clone_size: .; d_call: TRBD2; cdr3_aa: CASSLSLAGGFSETQYF; cdr3_nt: TGTGCCAGCAGCTTGTCCCTAGCGGGAGGCTTTTCGGAGACCCAGTACTTC